Listed below are T cell receptor beta chains from one sample, sequenced in a study of blood T cell repertoires in COVID-19. The method was immunoSEQ multiplex PCR; TCRdb's version includes in-frame clones alone and lacks a portion of them. Of hundreds of thousands of clones listed, around 87% are singletons. Source material: PBMCs or T cells enriched from blood (not recorded which). These receptors came from a woman in her thirties or forties with acute COVID-19. The CDR3 runs from the conserved cysteine through the conserved F or W. A D gene is named only where the DNA matches it firmly.

j_gene: TRBJ1-6; d_gene: NA; v_gene: TRBV19; CDR3aa: CASSMVRTPRTSPLHF
j_gene: TRBJ2-7; d_gene: NA; v_gene: TRBV11-3; CDR3aa: CASSDRSSYEQYF
j_gene: TRBJ2-1; d_gene: NA; v_gene: TRBV5-1; CDR3aa: CASSLGFGGGEQFF
j_gene: TRBJ1-3; d_gene: TRBD1; v_gene: TRBV3-1/TRBV3-2; CDR3aa: CASRPGQGKNGNTIYF
j_gene: TRBJ2-7; d_gene: NA; v_gene: TRBV11-2; CDR3aa: CASSLNPGAYEQYF
j_gene: TRBJ1-6; d_gene: NA; v_gene: TRBV7-9; CDR3aa: CASSVGQRVSPLHF
j_gene: TRBJ2-1; d_gene: NA; v_gene: TRBV7-3; CDR3aa: CASSLGGPNEQFF
j_gene: TRBJ2-2; d_gene: TRBD2; v_gene: TRBV5-6; CDR3aa: CASRLSSGRAVGELFF
j_gene: TRBJ2-7; d_gene: TRBD1; v_gene: TRBV9; CDR3aa: CASSASTGVVYEQYF
j_gene: TRBJ1-4; d_gene: TRBD1; v_gene: TRBV5-1; CDR3aa: CASSLSGTVSEKLFF
j_gene: TRBJ2-7; d_gene: TRBD1; v_gene: TRBV6-5; CDR3aa: CASSPGQGTYEQYF
j_gene: TRBJ2-7; d_gene: TRBD2; v_gene: TRBV2; CDR3aa: CASTGRGGSGDEQYF
j_gene: TRBJ1-2; d_gene: NA; v_gene: TRBV3-1/TRBV3-2; CDR3aa: CASSQDAGGYTF
j_gene: TRBJ2-1; d_gene: TRBD2; v_gene: TRBV19; CDR3aa: CASSRTSGSVVNEQFF
j_gene: TRBJ2-2; d_gene: TRBD1; v_gene: TRBV19; CDR3aa: CASSTSTGRELFF
j_gene: TRBJ1-1; d_gene: TRBD1; v_gene: TRBV6-2/TRBV6-3; CDR3aa: CASSAPGQGVTEAFF
j_gene: TRBJ1-4; d_gene: NA; v_gene: TRBV11-3; CDR3aa: CASSFRGGEKLFF
j_gene: TRBJ2-7; d_gene: NA; v_gene: TRBV5-4; CDR3aa: CASSLVDPGNEQYF
j_gene: TRBJ1-4; d_gene: NA; v_gene: TRBV5-1; CDR3aa: CASSLETVNEKLFF
j_gene: TRBJ2-1; d_gene: TRBD1; v_gene: TRBV7-9; CDR3aa: CASSPWGYGDRDNEQFF
j_gene: TRBJ2-1; d_gene: TRBD1; v_gene: TRBV10-3; CDR3aa: CAISPMGQGADNEQFF
j_gene: TRBJ2-1; d_gene: NA; v_gene: TRBV7-6; CDR3aa: CASSLLSRGSYNEQFF
j_gene: TRBJ1-2; d_gene: TRBD1; v_gene: TRBV5-6; CDR3aa: CASSLQGLYGYTF
j_gene: TRBJ1-2; d_gene: NA; v_gene: TRBV3-1/TRBV3-2; CDR3aa: CASSHKTTPGGGYTF
j_gene: TRBJ2-5; d_gene: TRBD2; v_gene: TRBV5-1; CDR3aa: CASSPGLAGVSETQYF
j_gene: TRBJ1-1; d_gene: NA; v_gene: TRBV2; CDR3aa: CASRNSPSSTEAFF
j_gene: TRBJ2-5; d_gene: TRBD1; v_gene: TRBV9; CDR3aa: CASSPWDREAETQYF
j_gene: TRBJ2-5; d_gene: TRBD2; v_gene: TRBV7-2; CDR3aa: CASSLSAGVSETQYF
j_gene: TRBJ2-7; d_gene: TRBD2; v_gene: TRBV7-3; CDR3aa: CASSSSGRSEQYF
j_gene: TRBJ2-1; d_gene: NA; v_gene: TRBV5-1; CDR3aa: CASSLVLGSRNEQFF
j_gene: TRBJ1-5; d_gene: NA; v_gene: TRBV6-6; CDR3aa: CASSYPASRAPQPQHF
j_gene: TRBJ2-3; d_gene: NA; v_gene: TRBV10-1; CDR3aa: CASSDRRSTDTQYF
j_gene: TRBJ2-7; d_gene: TRBD2; v_gene: TRBV5-1; CDR3aa: CASSLTGLLYEQYF
j_gene: TRBJ2-5; d_gene: TRBD2; v_gene: TRBV19; CDR3aa: CASSISSGSGQETQYF
j_gene: TRBJ2-5; d_gene: NA; v_gene: TRBV29-1; CDR3aa: CSVATGVRETQYF
j_gene: TRBJ2-3; d_gene: NA; v_gene: TRBV29-1; CDR3aa: CSVLEERHPYTQYF
j_gene: TRBJ1-5; d_gene: NA; v_gene: TRBV19; CDR3aa: CASSIELSNQPQHF
j_gene: TRBJ2-7; d_gene: NA; v_gene: TRBV6-5; CDR3aa: CASSLNYYEQYF
j_gene: TRBJ2-7; d_gene: TRBD1; v_gene: TRBV7-6; CDR3aa: CASSLAQGVPYEQYF
j_gene: TRBJ2-7; d_gene: NA; v_gene: TRBV7-3; CDR3aa: CASTKRVGYEQYF